This T cell receptor beta chain was documented in a study of cytomegalovirus exposure and HLA in healthy donors. Whole-study findings and limits: HLA alleles were associated with 17,000 or so TCR beta sequences in a later analysis at 0.05 false discovery rate. As a later analysis showed, a missense DCLRE1C variant was linked to trimming of TCR beta V- and J-genes.

The PCR contained 60 Vbeta and 13 Jbeta primers. Generated by immunoSEQ multiplex PCR, the TCRdb table keeps only in-frame clones and is missing some. The table lists fewer than 150,000 clones. Turning to this clone: Its cognate antigen is unknown.

This clonotype originated in a man in his forties in good health and CMV-seronegative. The sequenced sample consisted of PBMCs.

The CDR3 DNA follows: TGTGCCAGCAGTACCAGCGGGGGGGTCACAGATACGCAGTATTTT. It yields the protein CASSTSGGVTDTQYF. V usage is TRBV6-4 and J usage is TRBJ2-3; TRBD2 matches at 10 bases. The CDR3 runs to 15 residues. Trimming cost V 5 bases and J 2 bases; bases outside gene matches: 4. In germline, CDR1 is MRHNA, CDR2 SNTAGT.